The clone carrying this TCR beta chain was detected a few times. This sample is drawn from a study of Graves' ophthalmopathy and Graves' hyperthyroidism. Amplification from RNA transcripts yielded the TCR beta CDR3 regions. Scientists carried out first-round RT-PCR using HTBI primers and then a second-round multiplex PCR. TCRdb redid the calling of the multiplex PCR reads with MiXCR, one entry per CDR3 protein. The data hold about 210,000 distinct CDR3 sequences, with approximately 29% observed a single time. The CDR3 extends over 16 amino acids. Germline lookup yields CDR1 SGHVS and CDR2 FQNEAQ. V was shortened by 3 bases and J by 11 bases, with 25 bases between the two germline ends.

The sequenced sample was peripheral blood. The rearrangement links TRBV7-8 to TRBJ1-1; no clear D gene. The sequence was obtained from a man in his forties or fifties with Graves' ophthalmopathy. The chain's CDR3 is CASSFGLRQTGDSAFF. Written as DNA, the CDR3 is TGTGCCAGCAGCTTCGGGTTGAGGCAAACGGGTGACTCGGCTTTCTTT.